The sequence of this TCR beta chain was determined in a study of OX40 agonist ivuxolimab in advanced cancers. V was pared by 0 bases and J by 2 bases, with 8 bases between. The length of the CDR3 is 14 residues. CDR1 and CDR2 from the germline V gene are LGHNA and YSLEER. Repertoires were generated with immunoSEQ multiplex PCR, while TCRdb's copy carries only in-frame clones and drops some. The sample carries 60,000 to 95,000 clones, roughly 90% recorded once. The J gene is TRBJ2-7, the V gene TRBV4-3; D is unclear. This sequence was found in an adult with an advanced solid tumor such as melanoma, head and neck, liver or kidney cancer. The sample in question was CD4+ or CD8+ T cells sorted from blood, obtained in a trial of the OX40 agonist ivuxolimab. The CDR3 bases are TGCGCCAGCAGCCAAGATCTGTGGACCTACGAGCAGTACTTC. It specifies CASSQDLWTYEQYF.